This T cell receptor (beta chain) was sequenced in a study of cytomegalovirus exposure and HLA in healthy donors. The germline gives CDR1 LNHDA, CDR2 SQIVND (reference sequence). This CDR3 is built from 16 residues. V lost 2 bases, J lost 7 bases, and 6 bases stayed unmatched. On this clone: Its antigen is currently unknown.

The study ran its PCR with 60 Vbeta and 13 Jbeta primers. Data came from immunoSEQ multiplex PCR; TCRdb stores just in-frame clones and leaves some out. The table has around 93,000 clones, just under 80% seen once. Study-wide findings and caveats: Among donors in an Asian-associated ancestry cluster, a later analysis reportedly found fewer N-insertions than the roughly 680-donor mean.

What was sequenced was PBMCs. The V call is TRBV19, the J call TRBJ2-2, with 11 positions matching TRBD1. The receptor was derived from a woman between 40 and 55 years old in good health and CMV-seronegative. CDR3 in amino acids: CASSIFWDRGSGELFF. The CDR3 nucleotides are TGTGCCAGTAGTATATTCTGGGACAGGGGGAGCGGGGAGCTGTTTTTT.